This is a list of T cell receptor beta chains from one sample in a study of early T cells in non-severe SARS-CoV-2 infection. TCRdb re-called the 5' RACE reads with MiXCR, one entry per CDR3 protein. The table lists 70,000 or so distinct CDR3 sequences, roughly an eighth of them singletons. The sequenced sample was whole blood. These TCRs come from an adult who was a healthcare worker with PCR-confirmed SARS-CoV-2 infection or an uninfected control (not recorded which). CDR3s include the opening cysteine and the closing phenylalanine or tryptophan. D genes are given only for firm matches. Not all rows give a size; the values are once, few, many and, for expanded clones, a class.

clone_size	v_call	j_call	d_call	cdr3_nt	cdr3_aa
many	TRBV28	TRBJ2-5	TRBD1	TGTGCCAGCACTCAAGCAGGGGGTTGGGAGACCCAGTACTTC	CASTQAGGWETQYF
few	TRBV5-1	TRBJ1-3	.	TGCGCCAGCAGCTTGGATCGCCTGAACACCATATATTTT	CASSLDRLNTIYF
.	TRBV10-3	TRBJ2-7	TRBD2	TGTGCCATCAGTCAGACTAGCGGGGGACCAGCCTACGAGCAGTACTTC	CAISQTSGGPAYEQYF
few	TRBV12-5	TRBJ1-5	.	TGTGCTAGTGGTTTGGAGGGATATCAGCCCCAGCATTTT	CASGLEGYQPQHF
few	TRBV12-5	TRBJ2-2	.	TGTGCTAGTGGTTTGGTACAGGGTTGGGAGCTGTTTTTT	CASGLVQGWELFF
many	TRBV7-6	TRBJ2-7	TRBD1	TGTGCCAGCAGCCCTATCGACAGGGCCTACGAGCAGTACTTC	CASSPIDRAYEQYF
.	TRBV28	TRBJ1-6	.	TGTGCCAGCAGTACCCCCGGGACAAGGGGGGTTTGGGGTTCACCCCTCCACTTT	CASSTPGTRGVWGSPLHF
few	TRBV29-1	TRBJ1-1	TRBD1	TGCAGCGGGGGACAGCCAAACACTGAAGCTTTCTTT	CSGGQPNTEAFF
.	TRBV20-1	TRBJ1-6	.	TGCAGTGCTCTACACCGCGGTCAATCACCCCTCCACTTT	CSALHRGQSPLHF
many	TRBV20-1	TRBJ2-3	.	TGCAGTGCTAGATCCCTAGCTATAACAGATACGCAGTATTTT	CSARSLAITDTQYF
.	TRBV12-3/TRBV12-4	TRBJ2-3	.	TGTGCCAGCAGTCGCAGCCGAGGTTACACAGATTCGCAGTATTTT	CASSRSRGYTDSQYF
few	TRBV12-3/TRBV12-4	TRBJ2-7	.	TGTGCCAGCAGTCCCCGGTTTTTGTGGTACGAGCAGTACTTC	CASSPRFLWYEQYF
many	TRBV6-5	TRBJ1-1	TRBD1	TGTGCCAGCAGTACTAGGACAGGGGAGGCTTTCTTT	CASSTRTGEAFF
few	TRBV11-1	TRBJ1-1	.	TGTGCCAGCAGCTCCCTGGACAAGAACACTGAAGCTTTCTTT	CASSSLDKNTEAFF
.	TRBV4-2	TRBJ2-2	.	TGTGCCAGCAGCCTATCATTAGGGGGTACCTTCTCCCCGGAGCTGTTTTTT	CASSLSLGGTFSPELFF
few	TRBV4-2	TRBJ1-4	.	TGTGCCAGCAGCCAAGATCCGGAGGGACCGTGGGAAAAACTGTTTTTT	CASSQDPEGPWEKLFF
many	TRBV6-6	TRBJ1-4	.	TGTGCCAGCAGTATGGCTTCCGGTGCAACTAATGAAAAACTGTTTTTT	CASSMASGATNEKLFF
once	TRBV6-5	TRBJ1-2	.	TGTGCCAGCAGTTTACAATCCGGGACAACTACTAACTATGGCTACACCTTC	CASSLQSGTTTNYGYTF
few	TRBV20-1	TRBJ1-2	.	TGCAGTGCTAGATGGGTTTATGGCTACACCTTC	CSARWVYGYTF
.	TRBV29-1	TRBJ2-3	.	TGCAGCGTTGGAGTTGGTAGCACAGATACGCAGTATTTT	CSVGVGSTDTQYF
.	TRBV2	TRBJ2-2	.	TGTGCCAGCAGGAAATCCACCGGGGAGCTGTTTTTT	CASRKSTGELFF
many	TRBV18	TRBJ2-3	TRBD1	TGTGCCAGCACAACCGCGGACAGGCCGGCCACAGATACGCAGTATTTT	CASTTADRPATDTQYF
many	TRBV29-1	TRBJ2-5	.	TGCAGCGTTGGGCCGAACCAAGAGACCCAGTACTTC	CSVGPNQETQYF
few	TRBV29-1	TRBJ1-2	.	TGCAGCGTTGAACAGGCTGGCTACTATGGCTACACCTTC	CSVEQAGYYGYTF
.	TRBV6-2/TRBV6-3	TRBJ2-7	TRBD1	TGTGCCAGCAGTTACCGGCGCGGACAGGGAGACTACGAGCAGTACTTC	CASSYRRGQGDYEQYF
.	TRBV12-3/TRBV12-4	TRBJ1-4	.	TGTGCCAGCAGTCGGACTGCAGATAATGAAAAACTGTTTTTT	CASSRTADNEKLFF
.	TRBV25-1	TRBJ2-1	.	TGTGCCAGCAGTGAACAGGGCACCTACAATGAGCAGTTCTTC	CASSEQGTYNEQFF
.	TRBV6-6	TRBJ2-3	.	TGTGCCAGCAGTTACCAGATAGATACGCAGTATTTT	CASSYQIDTQYF
many	TRBV2	TRBJ2-6	.	TGTGCCAGCAGTGAAGACATCCTGGCCGTCCTGACTTTC	CASSEDILAVLTF
many	TRBV6-2/TRBV6-3	TRBJ1-5	.	TGTGCCAGCAGAGGACACTTGAATCAGCCCCAGCATTTT	CASRGHLNQPQHF
few	TRBV5-1	TRBJ1-2	.	TGCGCCAGCAGCCCCTCCGGGACACCCAAACCTCCCTATGGCTACACCTTC	CASSPSGTPKPPYGYTF
many	TRBV6-4	TRBJ2-2	.	TGTGCCAGCAGTGACCAAAACCCTAACACCGGGGAGCTGTTTTTT	CASSDQNPNTGELFF
.	TRBV28	TRBJ2-5	.	TGTGCCAGCAGTTTATACCAGGGAGCGGAGACCCAGTACTTC	CASSLYQGAETQYF
few	TRBV28	TRBJ1-1	TRBD1	TGTGCCAGTGAAACAGGGGCAATGAACACTGAAGCTTTCTTT	CASETGAMNTEAFF
few	TRBV20-1	TRBJ2-3	.	TGCAGTGCTAGAGATCTTCCGCGGACTATCCTCACAGATACGCAGTATTTT	CSARDLPRTILTDTQYF
.	TRBV5-5	TRBJ2-7	.	TGTGCCAGCATCATGCAGGGGAGGGACGAGCAGTACTTC	CASIMQGRDEQYF
.	TRBV5-1	TRBJ1-3	TRBD1	TGCGCCAGCAGCTTGGGGGACAGGGGAAGAGGAAACACCATATATTTT	CASSLGDRGRGNTIYF
few	TRBV11-2	TRBJ2-3	.	TGTGCCAGCAGATTCAACAGGTTCTCGGGCGCAGATACGCAGTATTTT	CASRFNRFSGADTQYF
.	TRBV7-2	TRBJ1-3	.	TGTGCCAGCAGCCCGGGCCGGCCACAGTTTGATGGAAACACCATATATTTT	CASSPGRPQFDGNTIYF
many	TRBV24-1	TRBJ2-3	.	TGTGCCACCAGTGATCAAGGTGAGGACACAGATACGCAGTATTTT	CATSDQGEDTDTQYF
.	TRBV12-3/TRBV12-4	TRBJ2-5	.	TGTGCCAGCAGTTTTGGGGCCGGGACAGAGACCCAGTACTTC	CASSFGAGTETQYF
many	TRBV2	TRBJ1-2	TRBD1	TGTGCCAGCAGGGGAGACAGGGGATTAGAAGGCTACACCTTC	CASRGDRGLEGYTF
many	TRBV5-1	TRBJ1-6	.	TGCGCCAGCAGCTTGGCTACCCCAGGGTACTCACCCCTCCACTTT	CASSLATPGYSPLHF
many	TRBV7-6	TRBJ2-1	.	TGTGCCAGCAGCTCCGGGGCGGGGAGCTCCTACAATGAGCAGTTCTTC	CASSSGAGSSYNEQFF
.	TRBV7-8	TRBJ2-1	TRBD2	TGTGCCAGCAGCTTTGGCCCTAGCGGGGTGCAGGAGCAGTTCTTC	CASSFGPSGVQEQFF
.	TRBV7-3	TRBJ2-2	.	TGTGCCAGCAGCCAAAGTCCTCCCGGGGAGCTGTTTTTT	CASSQSPPGELFF
.	TRBV5-4	TRBJ2-2	.	TGTGCCAGCAGCTTGGCCGGCCGTACCGGGGAGCTGTTTTTT	CASSLAGRTGELFF
.	TRBV9	TRBJ1-1	.	TGTGCCAGCAGCGTAGGGGGCGTAGGGAACACTGAAGCTTTCTTT	CASSVGGVGNTEAFF
.	TRBV12-3/TRBV12-4	TRBJ1-4	TRBD1	TGTGCCAGCAGTTTAGGGACAGGTGAAAAACTGTTTTTT	CASSLGTGEKLFF
many	TRBV29-1	TRBJ2-5	.	TGCAGCGTTGGAGCTTCGCAAGAGACCCAGTACTTC	CSVGASQETQYF
.	TRBV15	TRBJ2-2	.	TGTGCCACCAGCAGGGGTTCTACCGGGGAGCTGTTTTTT	CATSRGSTGELFF
few	TRBV5-1	TRBJ2-6	.	TGCGCCAGCCGATTGGGGTTGAGCTCTGGGGCCAACGTCCTGACTTTC	CASRLGLSSGANVLTF
.	TRBV10-3	TRBJ2-7	.	TGTGCCATCACCACCCCGGCACCTAACTACGAGCAGTACTTC	CAITTPAPNYEQYF
many	TRBV10-1	TRBJ2-2	.	TGCGCCAGCAGTGGTGGAGTCGACACCGGGGAGCTGTTTTTT	CASSGGVDTGELFF
.	TRBV5-1	TRBJ2-2	TRBD2	TGCGCCACTAAGCAAGGACTAGCGGCGAATGGCGGGGAGCTGTTTTTT	CATKQGLAANGGELFF